This TCR beta chain was captured by sequencing in a study of OX40 agonist ivuxolimab in advanced cancers. Overall study context: The drug used for patients, ivuxolimab, was an agonistic anti-OX40 (CD134) antibody. General study findings and limits: With doses of 0.1 to 3.0 mg/kg, CD4+ and CD8+ blood T cells had undergone clonal expansion by week 6. In CD8+ T cells, expanded clones were on average more numerous than in CD4+.

This table comes from immunoSEQ multiplex PCR, and its TCRdb copy is limited to in-frame clones, with some not included. The repertoire consists of 80,000 to 100,000 clones, with less than 90% occurring once and the leading ten covering about 0.82%. Trimming took off 8 bases at V and 0 bases at J, with 11 bases between the two ends. The CDR3 runs to 14 residues. Germline V gives CDR1 LNHDA, CDR2 SQIVND (reference sequence). Details on this clone: What it recognizes is unknown.

V gene TRBV19 combines with J gene TRBJ1-3; D is possibly TRBD1 (5 bases). The specimen was CD4+ or CD8+ T cells sorted from blood, collected in a trial of the OX40 agonist ivuxolimab. The clonotype was recovered from an adult with an advanced solid tumor such as melanoma, head and neck, liver or kidney cancer. The CDR3: CASAGASSGNTIYF. CDR3 DNA: TGTGCCAGTGCCGGGGCCAGCTCTGGAAACACCATATATTTT.